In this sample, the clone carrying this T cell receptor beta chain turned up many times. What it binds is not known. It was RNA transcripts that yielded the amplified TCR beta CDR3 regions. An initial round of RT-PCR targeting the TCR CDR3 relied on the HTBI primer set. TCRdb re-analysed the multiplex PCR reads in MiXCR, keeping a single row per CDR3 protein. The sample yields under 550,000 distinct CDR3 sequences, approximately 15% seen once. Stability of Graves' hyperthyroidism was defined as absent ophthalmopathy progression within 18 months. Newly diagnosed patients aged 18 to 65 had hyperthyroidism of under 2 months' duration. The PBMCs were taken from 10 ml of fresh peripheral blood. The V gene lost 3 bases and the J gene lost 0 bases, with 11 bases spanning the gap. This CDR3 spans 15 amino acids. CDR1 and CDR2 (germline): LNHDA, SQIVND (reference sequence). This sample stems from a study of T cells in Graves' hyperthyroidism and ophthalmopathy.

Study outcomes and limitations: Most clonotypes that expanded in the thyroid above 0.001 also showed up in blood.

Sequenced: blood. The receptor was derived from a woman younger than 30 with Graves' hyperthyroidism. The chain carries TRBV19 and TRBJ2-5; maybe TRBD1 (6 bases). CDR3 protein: CASSMGRGYQETQYF. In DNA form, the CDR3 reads TGTGCCAGTAGTATGGGAAGGGGGTACCAAGAGACCCAGTACTTC.